This TCR beta chain was obtained from a study of tumor-infiltrating lymphocytes in oesophageal squamous cell carcinoma. TCRdb re-called the PCR reads with MiXCR, one entry per CDR3 protein. The sample has roughly 18,000 distinct CDR3 sequences, under 45% seen once; the top ten hold more than 25%. Germline V gene data show CDR1 as SGHAT and CDR2 as FQDESV (reference sequence). The CDR3 length is 15 residues. J lost 7 bases, V lost 4 bases, and 10 bases had no gene match. This clonotype was picked up many times. The receptor comes from a male donor with esophageal squamous cell carcinoma. The specimen sequenced was esophageal tumor tissue. This chain joins TRBV11-1 and TRBJ2-7, with 10 positions matching TRBD2. The CDR3 here is CASSSLAGGNNEQYF. The CDR3 region has the DNA TGTGCCAGCAGCTCTTTAGCGGGAGGCAACAATGAGCAGTACTTC.